The 2 T cell receptor beta chains presented below share a single source sample, sequenced in a study of T cell responses to AZD1222 COVID-19 vaccine. TCRdb keeps only in-frame clones here, not all; method: immunoSEQ multiplex PCR. The profile shows about 100,000 clones, around 87% of them singletons. The sample consisted of peripheral blood, taken 28 days after the second AZD1222 dose. The receptors originated from an adult who received the AZD1222 COVID-19 vaccine.

CDR3 bases: TGTGCCAGCAGAGAGACAGGGGTAGATACGCAGTATTTT. This gives the protein CASRETGVDTQYF. The rearrangement links TRBV12-3 or TRBV12-4 to TRBJ2-3, with TRBD1 matching over 8 bases. After removal of 6 bases from V and 5 bases from J, the junction contained 4 bases not matched to a gene. CDR3 length equals 13 residues.

V gene TRBV19 combines with J gene TRBJ1-4, with no clear D. In germline, CDR1 is LNHDA, CDR2 SQIVND (reference sequence). V was trimmed by 3 bases and J by 7 bases, leaving 12 bases between them. The CDR3 extends over 14 amino acids. CDR3 nucleotide sequence: TGTGCCAGTAGTATGATCGCTACCCCTGAAAAACTGTTTTTT. Encoded protein: CASSMIATPEKLFF.